The 4 T cell receptor beta chains listed next were all sequenced from one sample in a study of OX40 agonist ivuxolimab in advanced cancers. The library was generated by the immunoSEQ multiplex PCR assay. Entries here come from immuneACCESS through TCRdb and include only in-frame sequences with V and J called. Some clones fail to appear in such tables; in the studies checked, an unresolved V gene covers under half of the shortfall, and the cause of the remainder is unknown. Here the sample has tens of thousands of clones; roughly nine tenths occur a single time. The ten largest make up approximately 1.3% of the sample. Sample: CD4+ or CD8+ T cells sorted from blood, taken in a trial of the OX40 agonist ivuxolimab. Receptors originate from an adult with an advanced solid tumor such as melanoma, head and neck, liver or kidney cancer.

The rearrangement uses TRBV28 and TRBJ2-7; TRBD1 matches at 11 bases. Losses at the gene ends were 8 bases for V and 7 bases for J; bases not matched to a gene: 13. The germline CDR1 and CDR2 sequences are MDHEN and SYDVKM. The CDR3 covers 15 residues. The CDR3 DNA reads as TGTGCCAGCGGAGCAACCGGACAGGGGGCATTTGAGCAGTACTTC. This gives the protein CASGATGQGAFEQYF. The whole variable domain, remainder taken from reference TRBV28 and TRBJ2-7, is DVKVTQSSRYLVKRTGEKVFLECVQDMDHENMFWYRQDPGLGLRLIYFSYDVKMKEKGDIPEGYSVSREKKERFSLILESASTNQTSMYLCASGATGQGAFEQYFGPGTRLTVT.

The gene calls are TRBV5-6 and TRBJ2-2; D gene ambiguous. V lost 2 bases, J lost 4 bases, and 18 bases lay in between. This CDR3 is 17 amino acids long. Per germline, CDR1 SGHDT and CDR2 YYEEEE. The CDR3 bases are TGTGCCAGCAGCTTCACGCAGGCCTACCGAGGCACCGGGGAGCTGTTTTTT. It is translated as CASSFTQAYRGTGELFF.

Only a few counts were recorded for this clone. The chain is built from TRBV2 and TRBJ2-3; TRBD2 agrees at 13 bases. Germline loops: CDR1 SNHLY, CDR2 FYNNEI. V lost 6 bases to trimming and J lost 2 bases; unmatched junction nucleotides: 5. This CDR3 has 16 residues. The CDR3 is CASRMGLAGPTDTQYF. DNA for the CDR3: TGTGCCAGCAGGATGGGACTAGCGGGGCCCACAGATACGCAGTATTTT.

V is TRBV15 and J is TRBJ1-2; TRBD1 is a possible D gene (5 bases). The germline gives CDR1 LNHNV, CDR2 YYDKDF (reference sequence). V shed 5 bases and J shed 2 bases, with 12 bases lying between them. CDR3 length: 14 residues. The CDR3 DNA reads as TGTGCCACCAGCGAGGGGATTGGGAACTATGGCTACACCTTC. Residues: CATSEGIGNYGYTF.